A single sample gave rise to the 17 T cell receptor beta chains below, sequenced in a study of CD8+ T cells in alopecia areata (dated by TCRdb to 2017 to 2018). The sample's time point label is to be understood as: more than three weeks on oral tofacitinib. What the treatment or condition label conveys for this sample: oral pan-JAK inhibitor, 5-10 mg twice daily. Receptor libraries were prepared by the immunoSEQ multiplex PCR assay. RNA was extracted from all samples and reverse transcribed into cDNA as template for TCR sequencing. TCRdb holds this immuneACCESS table with in-frame rearrangements only. Some clones are missing; in checked studies, unresolved V genes explain under half, and the rest has no known cause. The sample table contains some 200,000 clones; only one count was recorded for more than 55% of them. The top ten constitute 3% to 3.5% of the sample. The sample here was CD4+ T cells sorted from blood, taken at week 4, from a patient treated with tofacitinib. The receptors stem from a human donor with alopecia areata.

The chain recombines TRBV7-8 with TRBJ1-1, with TRBD1 matching 7 bases. The CDR3 extends over 17 amino acids. Germline values: CDR1 SGHVS, CDR2 FQNEAQ. The J segment lost 3 bases and the V segment lost 4 bases, leaving 14 bases of the junction unmatched. Here the CDR3 reads CASSSGDSRPSDTEAFF. CDR3 in DNA: TGTGCCAGCAGCTCAGGGGACAGCCGACCGTCGGACACTGAAGCTTTCTTT. Together with reference TRBV7-8 and TRBJ1-1, the CDR3 gives the full variable domain: GAGVSQSPRYKVAKRGQDVALRCDPISGHVSLFWYQQALGQGPEFLTYFQNEAQLDKSGLPSDRFFAERPEGSVSTLKIQRTQQEDSAVYLCASSSGDSRPSDTEAFFGQGTRLTVV.

The rearrangement joins TRBV7-9 to TRBJ2-7, with TRBD1 matching over 9 bases. With 4 bases clipped from V and 4 bases from J, the junction kept 8 bases outside the gene matches. Germline assignment: CDR1 SEHNR and CDR2 FQNEAQ (reference sequence). This CDR3 is 15 amino acids long. The CDR3 region is CASSSSTGGEYEQYF. Here the CDR3 DNA reads TGTGCCAGCAGCTCCTCAACAGGGGGCGAGTACGAGCAGTACTTC.

This clone was seen a few times. The V and J genes are TRBV29-1 and TRBJ1-1, with 7 bases matching TRBD1. Trimming removed 7 bases from V and 7 bases from J; junction bases left unmatched: 6. The CDR3 spans 11 residues. Germline assignment: CDR1 SQVTM and CDR2 ANQGSEA. CDR3 in amino acids: CSAGDSLEAFF. CDR3 nucleotides: TGCAGCGCCGGGGACAGCCTTGAAGCTTTCTTT.

This clone was seen a handful of times. The V gene is TRBV27, the J gene TRBJ1-5; 8 bases align to TRBD1. Germline CDR1 MNHEY, CDR2 SMNVEV (reference sequence). V shed 5 bases, J shed 6 bases, and the junction held 6 bases outside the gene matches. The CDR3 spans 14 residues. The CDR3 nucleotides are TGTGCCAGCAGTCCGACAGGGGTGGGTCAGCCCCAGCATTTT. As protein: CASSPTGVGQPQHF.

The chain joins TRBV10-3 to TRBJ1-6; D remains unclear. Germline CDR1 is ENHRY and CDR2 is SYGVKD. The CDR3 covers 13 residues. Trimming removed 11 bases at V and 9 bases at J, with 17 bases between. The DNA of the CDR3 is TGTGCCGCGTCCGACCAGGAAGGTTCACCCCTCCACTTT. Its translation: CAASDQEGSPLHF.

The chain uses TRBV30 and TRBJ2-3, with 9 bases that match TRBD1. Germline lookup yields CDR1 GTSNPN and CDR2 SVGIG (reference sequence). V lost 5 bases to trimming and J lost 5 bases; unmatched junction nucleotides: 8. The CDR3 is 14 amino acids. The CDR3 protein is CAWATGGGGDTQYF. The CDR3 DNA reads as TGTGCCTGGGCGACAGGGGGTGGTGGAGATACGCAGTATTTT.

The V gene is TRBV28, the J gene TRBJ2-4; TRBD1 matches at 9 bases. The junction had 18 bases not matched to a gene; V was cut back by 6 bases and J by 0 bases. The CDR3 spans 20 residues. Germline V CDR1 and CDR2: MDHEN, SYDVKM. The DNA for the CDR3 is TGTGCCAGCAGAGACCCTAAGGGACAGGGAAGTGTACTAGCCAAAAACATTCAGTACTTC. Translated: CASRDPKGQGSVLAKNIQYF.

A remark on this clone: Other DNA sequences in the same sample also yield this CDR3. The chain has TRBV18 and TRBJ2-7, with TRBD2 as a possible D gene (7 bases). The V gene lost 3 bases and the J gene lost 4 bases, with 16 bases spanning the gap. This CDR3 has 15 residues. Per germline, CDR1 KGHSH and CDR2 LQKENI. CDR3 nucleotide sequence: TGTGCCAGCTCACCGACCTCGGGGGGCTCGTACGAGCAGTACTTC. Translation gives CASSPTSGGSYEQYF.

This clone showed up just once. This chain joins TRBV30 and TRBJ2-3, with D unclear. The CDR3 length is 13 residues. Trimming stripped 0 bases from V and 2 bases from J, with 6 bases between. The germline CDR1 and CDR2 sequences are GTSNPN and SVGIG (reference sequence). The CDR3, as DNA: TGTGCCTGGAGTGTTAGGGCCACAGATACGCAGTATTTT. It specifies CAWSVRATDTQYF.

This chain uses TRBV7-9 with TRBJ1-2; D gene unclear. The CDR3 sequence is 12 residues long. Germline assignment: CDR1 SEHNR and CDR2 FQNEAQ (reference sequence). The V end lost 5 bases, the J end lost 8 bases, and 12 bases lay between the germline ends. In DNA, the CDR3 is TGTGCCAGCAGCCCATTGGGCACAGGCTACACCTTC. It specifies CASSPLGTGYTF. Full variable domain (remainder filled in from reference TRBV7-9 and TRBJ1-2): DTGVSQNPRHKITKRGQNVTFRCDPISEHNRLYWYRQTLGQGPEFLTYFQNEAQLEKSRLLSDRFSAERPKGSFSTLEIQRTEQGDSAMYLCASSPLGTGYTFGSGTRLTVV.

V and J are TRBV18 and TRBJ2-5; 7 bases agree with TRBD1. Germline CDR1 reads KGHSH; CDR2 reads LQKENI. V lost 5 bases and J lost 2; bases outside the gene matches: 2. This CDR3 is built from 13 residues. CDR3 amino acids: CASSSGQQETQYF. DNA of the CDR3: TGTGCCAGCTCATCGGGACAGCAAGAGACCCAGTACTTC.

The V and J genes are TRBV11-2 and TRBJ2-3; D remains ambiguous. The CDR3 loop spans 13 amino acids. The germline V and J ends were trimmed by 1 base and 1 base, with 3 bases remaining between them. Germline values: CDR1 SGHAT, CDR2 FQNNGV. The CDR3 loop reads CASSLAGTDTQYF. The CDR3, as DNA: TGTGCCAGCAGCTTAGCCGGCACAGATACGCAGTATTTT. Together with reference TRBV11-2 and TRBJ2-3, the CDR3 gives the full variable domain: EAGVAQSPRYKIIEKRQSVAFWCNPISGHATLYWYQQILGQGPKLLIQFQNNGVVDDSQLPKDRFSAERLKGVDSTLKIQPAKLEDSAVYLCASSLAGTDTQYFGPGTRLTVL.

This clone showed up just a few times. This chain joins TRBV11-2 and TRBJ1-3; D is perhaps TRBD1 (5 bases). V gave up 8 bases and J gave up 6 bases, with 8 bases separating them. The CDR3 length is 11 residues. From germline, CDR1 is SGHAT and CDR2 FQNNGV. The CDR3 DNA reads TGTGCCAGCGGGACCTTAAACACCATATATTTT. Protein: CASGTLNTIYF.

The chain joins TRBV29-1 to TRBJ1-1, with TRBD1 matching over 7 bases. The trim removed 8 bases at V and 6 bases at J, leaving 6 bases unmatched. Germline assignment: CDR1 SQVTM and CDR2 ANQGSEA. CDR3 length equals 11 residues. In DNA form, the CDR3 reads TGCAGCCCGCAACAGGGGTCTGAAGCTTTCTTT. Encoded protein: CSPQQGSEAFF. Full variable domain (rest looked up from reference TRBV29-1 and TRBJ1-1): SAVISQKPSRDICQRGTSLTIQCQVDSQVTMMFWYRQQPGQSLTLIATANQGSEATYESGFVIDKFPISRPNLTFSTLTVSNMSPEDSSIYLCSPQQGSEAFFGQGTRLTVV.

Only a few counts were recorded for this clone. The chain has TRBV7-2 and TRBJ1-6, with unresolved D. CDR1 and CDR2 (germline): SGHTA, FQGNSA. Trimming left V 5 bases short and J 10 bases short, with 12 bases between. The CDR3 has 13 amino acids. The CDR3 is CASSQVRYSPLHF. The CDR3 DNA reads as TGTGCCAGCAGCCAGGTCCGGTACTCACCCCTCCACTTT.

V usage is TRBV9 and J usage is TRBJ1-5; D gene ambiguous. The germline CDR1 and CDR2 sequences are SGDLS and YYNGEE. The CDR3 totals 13 residues. V shed 4 bases and J shed 7 bases, with 12 bases lying between them. The CDR3 DNA follows: TGTGCCAGCAGCCCCGGACCCCGGCAGCCCCAGCATTTT. Protein product: CASSPGPRQPQHF.

The chain carries TRBV29-1 and TRBJ2-3, with a tentative D call TRBD1 (6 bases). The V gene lost 3 bases and the J gene lost 4 bases, with 11 bases spanning the gap. The CDR3 is 13 amino acids. From germline, CDR1 is SQVTM and CDR2 ANQGSEA. In DNA form, the CDR3 reads TGCAGCGTTGACGTCTCAGGGGCAGATACGCAGTATTTT. Its protein product is CSVDVSGADTQYF.